This paragraph reports one TCR beta chain. Authors' methods: Researchers report that nucleated cell counts were estimated from reference gene primer amplification. Generated by immunoSEQ multiplex PCR, the TCRdb table keeps only in-frame clones and is missing some. That table gives V, J and clone size, and the DNA gave D and trimming. The sample includes some 150,000 clones, about 85% of them seen just once. Trimming took 2 bases from V and 1 from J, leaving 11 bases between them. There are 15 residues in the CDR3. Germline V lookup: CDR1 ENHRY, CDR2 SYGVKD. This entry is derived from a study of blood T cell repertoires in COVID-19. Study as a whole: The United States, Italy and Spain supplied acute and convalescent COVID-19 samples. PBMCs, B-cell-depleted T cells, or T cells were the source of the cDNA or gDNA that made up the material.

The sequence was obtained from a woman aged 60-75 years with active or convalescent COVID-19. The sequencing sample was made of peripheral blood. V and J are TRBV10-3 and TRBJ1-2; possible D gene TRBD1, 5 bases. This CDR3 is CAISEVLQDNYGYTF. CDR3 DNA sequence: TGTGCCATCAGTGAGGTACTACAGGATAACTATGGCTACACCTTC.